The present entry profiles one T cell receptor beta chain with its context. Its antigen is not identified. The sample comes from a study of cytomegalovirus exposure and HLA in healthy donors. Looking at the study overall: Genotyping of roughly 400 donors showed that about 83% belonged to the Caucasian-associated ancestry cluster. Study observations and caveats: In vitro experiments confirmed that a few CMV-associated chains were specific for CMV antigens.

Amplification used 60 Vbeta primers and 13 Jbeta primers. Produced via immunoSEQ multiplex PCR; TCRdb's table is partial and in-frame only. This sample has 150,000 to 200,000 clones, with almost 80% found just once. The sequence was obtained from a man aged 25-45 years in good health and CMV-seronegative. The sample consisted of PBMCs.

The DNA of the CDR3 is TGTGCCAGCAGTGAATTGGGCGGGGGGGCCGTTGATGAGCAGTTCTTC. It is translated as CASSELGGGAVDEQFF. This sequence joins TRBV25-1 and TRBJ2-1; 9 bases are shared with TRBD2. The CDR3 totals 16 residues. CDR1 and CDR2 from the germline V gene are MGHDK and SYGVNS. V trimming: 1 base; J trimming: 8 bases; junction bases outside the gene matches: 9.